This entry describes one T cell receptor beta chain. In this sample, this clonotype turned up a few times. Its antigen target is currently unknown. No much larger clone is present one base from it, and per-base qualities are unavailable. The CDR3 runs 12 residues from the cysteine to the phenylalanine. The sequence is cut down to CDR3 DNA, 36 bases in frame from base 1. Compared with germline, V lacks 9 bases and J lacks 5 bases; bases without a gene match: 6. CDR1 SGHVS and CDR2 FQNEAQ were looked up in the germline V gene. This specimen comes from a study of T-cell memory formation after mild COVID-19 (dated by TCRdb to the early 2020s). Study-wide context: TCR sequence clusters from the two donors were largely donor specific. The cohort was made up of two young adult volunteers, one female and one male, who were previously healthy. In a couple of donors, T-cell clones that expanded and contracted after mild COVID-19 were tracked by sequencing TCRalpha and TCRbeta repertoires over time. Overall study results and their limits: Only two mild cases were covered in the study, and larger cohorts including severe cases with pre-infection samples were considered necessary. Contracting CD4+ clones turned up mainly in the CM and EM memory subsets, whereas EMRA was where CD8+ clones were enriched. SARS-CoV-2 specificity of the second-wave clones peaking on day 37 was not confirmed. Clones contracting from day 15 to 85 had balanced CD4/CD8 phenotypes, while a second wave expanding from day 15 to 37 was biased towards CD4+. Some responding clones were detected in pre-infection memory, suggesting pre-existing cross-reactive memory T cells joined the SARS-CoV-2 response.

These reads were obtained on an Illumina NovaSeq 6000. TCRalpha and TCRbeta cDNA libraries were constructed by 5'RACE with constant-segment primers, with sample barcodes and unique molecular identifiers being introduced. Trizol reagent was used to extract RNA from every sample. Libraries were amplified in two PCR steps, with a second sample barcode and Illumina TruSeq adapters added in the second step. Sequencing of the libraries was done on an Illumina NovaSeq, producing 2 x 150 bp paired-end reads. In the original analysis: With migec v1.2.7, reads were demultiplexed and then collapsed into UMI-guided consensus sequences. Using mixcr v2.1.11, UMI consensuses were aligned to TRA and TRB V and J templates and then assembled into clonotypes. Expanded or contracted clonotypes were those called significant by both edgeR and NoisET, with noise models trained on biological replicates. edgeR calls used a false discovery rate-adjusted p below 0.01 and a log2 fold-change threshold of 1. As an exploratory analysis of dynamics, max-normalized trajectories of the 1000 most abundant clonotypes were examined by PCA with hierarchical clustering. Separately sequenced CD4+ and CD8+ repertoires were used to assign a CD4 or CD8 phenotype to each responding clone. The public reads were quality trimmed at Q25 with fastp and then assembled into clones with MiXCR by TCRdb, keeping productive beta chains. All rows with the same CDR3 protein become a single entry with the most common DNA and genes. It is TCRdb's table, rather than the study itself, that gives the V and J calls and clone size. The sample contains a few hundred thousand distinct CDR3 sequences, about 20% of them found a single time. Of the sample, under 30% falls within the top ten clones.

Ficoll-Paque density gradient centrifugation was the method used to isolate PBMCs. This TCR was recovered from a man younger than 35 who had mild COVID-19 (a few samples of this study predate the infection). The sample titles of this study are shuffled in the database, so cell type and time point are left out; the donor was told from shared clones. This chain joins TRBV7-8 to TRBJ1-1; TRBD1 agrees with 7 junctional bases. Specimen: PBMCs or a T cell subset sorted from them (not recorded which). CDR3 protein: CASRGGRTEAFF. The DNA is TGTGCCAGTAGAGGGGGCCGGACTGAAGCTTTCTTT.